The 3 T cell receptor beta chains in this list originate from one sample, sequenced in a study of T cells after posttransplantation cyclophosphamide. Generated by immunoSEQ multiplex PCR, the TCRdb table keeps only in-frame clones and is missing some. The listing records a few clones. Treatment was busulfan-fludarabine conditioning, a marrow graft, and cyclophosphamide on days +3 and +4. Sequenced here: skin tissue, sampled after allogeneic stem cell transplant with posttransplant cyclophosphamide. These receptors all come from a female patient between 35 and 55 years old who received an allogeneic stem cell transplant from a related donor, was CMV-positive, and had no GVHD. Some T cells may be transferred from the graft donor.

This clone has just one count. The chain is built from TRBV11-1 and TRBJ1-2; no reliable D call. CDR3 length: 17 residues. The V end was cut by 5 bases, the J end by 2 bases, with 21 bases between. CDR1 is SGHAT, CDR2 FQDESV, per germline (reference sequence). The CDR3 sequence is CASSRGSKAGKNYGYTF. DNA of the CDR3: TGTGCCAGCAGCCGGGGTAGTAAGGCTGGAAAGAACTATGGCTACACCTTC. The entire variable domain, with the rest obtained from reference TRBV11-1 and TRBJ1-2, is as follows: EAEVAQSPRYKITEKSQAVAFWCDPISGHATLYWYRQILGQGPELLVQFQDESVVDDSQLPKDRFSAERLKGVDSTLKIQPAELGDSAMYLCASSRGSKAGKNYGYTFGSGTRLTVV.

The CDR3 DNA reads as TGTGCCAGCAGAGCACCGCTAGCTACATTGGCTCATCAGCCCCAGCATTTT. Protein sequence: CASRAPLATLAHQPQHF. The chain combines TRBV21-1 with TRBJ1-5. TRBV21-1 is marked as a pseudogene. The CDR3 covers 17 residues.

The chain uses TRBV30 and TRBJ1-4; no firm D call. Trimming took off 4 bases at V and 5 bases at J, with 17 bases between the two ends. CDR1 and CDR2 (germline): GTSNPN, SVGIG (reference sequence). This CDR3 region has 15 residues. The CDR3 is CAWTPGQALNEKLFF. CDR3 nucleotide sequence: TGTGCCTGGACACCTGGTCAGGCTCTCAATGAAAAACTGTTTTTT.